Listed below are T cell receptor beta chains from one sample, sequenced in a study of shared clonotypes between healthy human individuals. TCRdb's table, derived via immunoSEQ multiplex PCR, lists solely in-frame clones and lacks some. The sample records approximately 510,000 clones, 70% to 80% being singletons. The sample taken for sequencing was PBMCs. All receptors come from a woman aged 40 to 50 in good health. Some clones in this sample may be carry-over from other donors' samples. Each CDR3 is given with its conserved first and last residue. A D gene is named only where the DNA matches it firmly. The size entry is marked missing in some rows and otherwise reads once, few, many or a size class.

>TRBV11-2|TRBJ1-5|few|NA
CASSLSRVQPQHF
TGTGCCAGCAGCTTATCGAGGGTTCAGCCCCAGCATTTT
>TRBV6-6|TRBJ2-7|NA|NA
CASSYRTGYTEQYF
TGTGCCAGCAGTTACCGTACAGGGTATACCGAGCAGTACTTC
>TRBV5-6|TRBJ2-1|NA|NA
CASSPSAGFNNEQFF
TGTGCCAGCAGCCCGTCGGCGGGGTTTAACAATGAGCAGTTCTTC
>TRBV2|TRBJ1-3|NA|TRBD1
CASTNRGTAGNTIYF
TGTGCCAGCACCAACAGGGGGACAGCTGGAAACACCATATATTTT
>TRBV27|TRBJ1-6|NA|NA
CASSPWGNSPLHF
TGTGCCAGCAGCCCGTGGGGGAATTCACCCCTCCACTTT
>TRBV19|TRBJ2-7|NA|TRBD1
CASSKDRGLSYEQYF
TGTGCCAGTAGTAAAGACAGGGGGCTGTCCTACGAGCAGTACTTC
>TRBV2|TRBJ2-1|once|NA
CASRAQGSYNEQFF
TGTGCCAGCAGAGCGCAGGGCTCCTACAATGAGCAGTTCTTC
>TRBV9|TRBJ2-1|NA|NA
CASSVMSSYNEQFF
TGTGCCAGCAGTGTTATGAGCTCCTACAATGAGCAGTTCTTC
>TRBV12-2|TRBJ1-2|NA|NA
CARGQVQGRSDYGYTF
TGTGCAAGGGGGCAGGTACAGGGCCGAAGCGACTATGGCTACACCTTC
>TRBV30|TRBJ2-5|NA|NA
CAWSGPALGLAQYF
TGTGCCTGGAGTGGACCGGCCCTGGGGTTGGCCCAGTACTTC
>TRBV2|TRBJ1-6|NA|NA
CATQRDVNSPLHF
TGTGCCACCCAAAGGGACGTTAATTCACCCCTCCACTTT
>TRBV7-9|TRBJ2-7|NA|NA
CASRGLGTYEQYF
TGTGCCAGCAGGGGGCTGGGAACCTACGAGCAGTACTTC
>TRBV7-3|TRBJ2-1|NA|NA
CASSLSGGYNEQFF
TGTGCCAGCAGCTTAAGCGGTGGCTACAATGAGCAGTTCTTC
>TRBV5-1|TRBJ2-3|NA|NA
CASSPREAGSTDTQYF
TGCGCCAGCAGCCCACGAGAGGCGGGTAGCACAGATACGCAGTATTTT
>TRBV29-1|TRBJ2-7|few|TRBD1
CSVQIPGQGHEQYF
TGCAGCGTCCAAATACCGGGACAGGGTCACGAGCAGTACTTC
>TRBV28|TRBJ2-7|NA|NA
CASSFPGLRYEQYF
TGTGCCAGCAGTTTCCCGGGACTGCGCTACGAGCAGTACTTC
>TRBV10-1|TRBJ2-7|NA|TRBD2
CASSEAGASGLVEQYF
TGCGCCAGCAGTGAGGCGGGGGCTAGCGGGTTAGTGGAGCAGTACTTC
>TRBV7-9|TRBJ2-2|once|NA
CASSLLERYTGELFF
TGTGCCAGCAGCTTACTTGAACGGTACACCGGGGAGCTGTTTTTT
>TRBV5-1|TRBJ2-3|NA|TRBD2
CASSLALTSGSLSGDTQYF
TGCGCCAGCAGCTTGGCCCTGACTAGCGGGAGCCTGTCGGGGGATACGCAGTATTTT
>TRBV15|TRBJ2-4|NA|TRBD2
CATSRGLAGGENIQYF
TGTGCCACCAGCAGGGGACTAGCGGGAGGAGAGAACATTCAGTACTTC
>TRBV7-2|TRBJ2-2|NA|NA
CASSLVASRHTGELFF
TGTGCCAGCAGCTTAGTGGCTAGCAGACACACCGGGGAGCTGTTTTTT
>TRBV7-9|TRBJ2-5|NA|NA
CASSLIGPRETQYF
TGTGCCAGCAGCTTAATTGGACCCCGGGAGACCCAGTACTTC
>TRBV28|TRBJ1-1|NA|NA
CASSPGPRGTEAFF
TGTGCCAGCAGTCCCGGGCCCCGTGGCACTGAAGCTTTCTTT
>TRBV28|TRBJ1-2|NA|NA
CASSTQGGYTF
TGTGCCAGCAGTACACAAGGTGGCTACACCTTC
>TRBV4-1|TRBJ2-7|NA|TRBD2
CASSRLIAGGGSYEQYF
TGCGCCAGCAGCCGCCTCATAGCGGGAGGAGGCTCCTACGAGCAGTACTTC